Each of the 15 T cell receptor beta chains below was sequenced from the same sample in a study of cytomegalovirus exposure and HLA in healthy donors. A multiplex PCR was run with 60 Vbeta primers and 13 Jbeta primers. This table comes from immunoSEQ multiplex PCR, and its TCRdb copy is limited to in-frame clones, with some not included. The repertoire holds approximately 150,000 clones, 60% to 85% seen once, with about 13% in the top ten. Sequenced: PBMCs. These receptors all stem from a man aged 40-50 years in good health and CMV-seropositive.

J is TRBJ2-2 and V is TRBV9, with 7 nucleotides matching TRBD2. The CDR3 is 16 amino acids. After removal of 1 base from V and 4 bases from J, the junction contained 7 bases not matched to a gene. Germline CDR1 SGDLS, CDR2 YYNGEE. CDR3 sequence (DNA): TGTGCCAGCAGCGTATGGGGAGGGGAAGCCACCGGGGAGCTGTTTTTT. Residues: CASSVWGGEATGELFF.

The chain links TRBV18 to TRBJ2-7; 11 bases fit TRBD1. This CDR3 contains 13 residues. Germline CDR1 is KGHSH and CDR2 is LQKENI. With 4 bases clipped from V and 12 bases from J, the junction kept 8 bases outside the gene matches. The CDR3 sequence is CASSLGQGDLGYF. Written as DNA, the CDR3 is TGTGCCAGCTCACTGGGACAGGGGGATTTGGGGTACTTC.

This rearrangement joins TRBV19 to TRBJ1-2; weak D call: TRBD1 (5 bases). The germline V gene encodes CDR1 LNHDA and CDR2 SQIVND (reference sequence). This CDR3 has 14 amino acids. The germline V and J ends were trimmed by 3 bases and 7 bases, with 15 bases remaining between them. Here the CDR3 reads CASSIGAGPFGYTF. DNA of the CDR3: TGTGCCAGTAGTATTGGGGCAGGGCCCTTTGGCTACACCTTC.

The V call is TRBV6-1, the J call TRBJ1-2; a possible D gene is TRBD1 (5 bases). CDR3 size: 18 residues. Trimming stripped 2 bases from V and 7 bases from J, with 26 bases between. CDR1 and CDR2 (germline): MNHNS, SASEGT. The CDR3 sequence: CASSESELVWRGELGYTF. CDR3 coding DNA: TGTGCCAGCAGTGAATCCGAATTGGTTTGGAGGGGCGAGCTTGGCTACACCTTC.

The chain joins TRBV13 to TRBJ2-7; 11 bases are a match to TRBD2. With V trimmed by 5 bases and J by 2 bases, 5 bases remained unmatched. Germline V CDR1 and CDR2: PRHDT, FYEKMQ (reference sequence). The CDR3 runs 15 residues. DNA for the CDR3: TGTGCCAGCAGCCACGGACTAGCGGGTACCTACGAGCAGTACTTC. It encodes CASSHGLAGTYEQYF.

The chain recombines TRBV10-2 with TRBJ1-1; the match to TRBD1 covers 9 bases. Per the germline V gene, CDR1 is WSHSY and CDR2 is SAAADI. Trimming at V came to 10 bases and at J to 7 bases, leaving 10 bases not matched to a gene. The CDR3 loop spans 13 amino acids. CDR3 bases: TGCGCCACCTCTCACAGGGGGCGCCTTGAAGCTTTCTTT. Translated, it gives CATSHRGRLEAFF.

This clone was seen more than once but under ten times. This chain connects TRBV28 to TRBJ2-3, with 10 bases lining up with TRBD1. V lost 4 bases, J lost 8 bases, and 9 bases stayed unmatched. The germline CDR1 and CDR2 sequences are MDHEN and SYDVKM. The CDR3 totals 15 residues. The CDR3 nucleotides read TGTGCCAGCAGTTCGGGGACAGGGGCCCTCGGTACGCAGTATTTT. Protein: CASSSGTGALGTQYF.

The rearrangement uses TRBV5-4 and TRBJ2-5, with 7 bases that match TRBD2. The germline CDR1 and CDR2 sequences are SGHNT and YYREEE (reference sequence). The trim removed 0 bases at V and 4 bases at J, leaving 6 bases unmatched. The CDR3 extends over 15 amino acids. Written as DNA, the CDR3 is TGTGCCAGCAGCTTGGAGGGCGGGAGATCAGAGACCCAGTACTTC. This translates into CASSLEGGRSETQYF.

V usage is TRBV5-5 and J usage is TRBJ2-5; the match to TRBD2 covers 10 bases. V shed 4 bases, J shed 3 bases, and the junction held 21 bases outside the gene matches. Germline-derived CDR1 and CDR2 are SGHKS and YYEKEE (reference sequence). The CDR3 has 20 amino acids. The CDR3 nucleotides are TGTGCCAGCAGCCCCGAGGATCTAGCGGGAGCATCCGTACTAAAAGAGACCCAGTACTTC. It encodes CASSPEDLAGASVLKETQYF.

This clone was counted only a few times. The rearrangement links TRBV7-8 to TRBJ1-2, with 8 positions matching TRBD1. V lost 1 base, J lost 6 bases, and 4 bases stayed unmatched. This CDR3 spans 14 amino acids. The germline V gene has CDR1 SGHVS and CDR2 FQNEAQ. CDR3 coding DNA: TGTGCCAGCAGCTTAGGGACAGGGCTTAATGGCTACACCTTC. Its translation is CASSLGTGLNGYTF. Based on the CDR3 plus reference TRBV7-8 and TRBJ1-2, the full variable domain is GAGVSQSPRYKVAKRGQDVALRCDPISGHVSLFWYQQALGQGPEFLTYFQNEAQLDKSGLPSDRFFAERPEGSVSTLKIQRTQQEDSAVYLCASSLGTGLNGYTFGSGTRLTVV.

The rearrangement uses TRBV10-1 and TRBJ2-7; 8 bases are a match to TRBD2. J lost 1 base, V lost 7 bases, and 21 bases had no gene match. The CDR3 sequence is 19 residues long. Germline-derived CDR1 and CDR2 are WNHNN and SYGVQD (reference sequence). The CDR3 loop reads CASTPLVTSARSRSYEQYF. In DNA form, the CDR3 reads TGCGCCAGCACCCCCCTTGTGACTAGCGCCCGCTCGAGGTCCTACGAGCAGTACTTC.

This chain joins TRBV29-1 and TRBJ2-7, with a possible D match to TRBD1 (6 bases). CDR3 length: 12 amino acids. Trimming left V 6 bases short and J 3 bases short, with 12 bases between. Looked up from germline, CDR1 is SQVTM and CDR2 is ANQGSEA. CDR3 DNA sequence: TGCAGCGTAGCCGGGACACGCTACGAGCAGTACTTC. The encoded protein is CSVAGTRYEQYF.

Here the CDR3 reads CASSFGQGETQYF. Written as DNA, the CDR3 is TGCGCCAGCAGCTTTGGACAGGGTGAGACCCAGTACTTC. The gene calls are TRBV5-1 and TRBJ2-5; 8 nucleotides match TRBD1. J lost 5 bases, V lost 2 bases, and 2 bases had no gene match. This CDR3 comprises 13 residues. CDR1 is SGHRS and CDR2 is YFSETQ in the germline V gene.

The chain joins TRBV6-1 to TRBJ2-2; maybe TRBD1 (5 bases). Germline V gene sequence: CDR1 MNHNS, CDR2 SASEGT. V lost 4 bases and J 2 bases, leaving 17 bases between the germline ends. There are 17 residues in the CDR3. The chain's CDR3 is CASSVSVGLPNTGELFF. DNA for the CDR3: TGTGCCAGCAGTGTTTCGGTGGGGCTTCCTAACACCGGGGAGCTGTTTTTT.

This clone has only one observation. V gene TRBV25-1 combines with J gene TRBJ2-7; 10 nucleotides align to TRBD2. This CDR3 has 15 amino acids. With 11 bases clipped from V and 7 bases from J, the junction kept 17 bases outside the gene matches. Per the germline V gene, CDR1 is MGHDK and CDR2 is SYGVNS. The chain's CDR3 is CAGWGGASGRGEQYF. The CDR3 DNA sequence: TGTGCCGGATGGGGGGGGGCTAGCGGGAGAGGTGAGCAGTACTTC.